The present T cell receptor beta chain was sequenced within a study of post-analysis software for immune sequencing data. Across the whole study: Multiple sclerosis in the patients followed relapsing-remitting, secondary progressive and progressive-relapsing courses. The study, taken as a whole, reports: Controls significantly exceeded multiple sclerosis patients in normalized Chao1 diversity.

Tagging with unique molecular identifiers was a feature of the TCR beta cDNA libraries. T cells numbering about 0.85 to 11 million yielded around 500,000 cDNA molecules. TCRdb redid the calling of the PCR reads with MiXCR, one entry per CDR3 protein. The sample gives fewer than 850,000 distinct CDR3 sequences, around 27% of which show up once; under 0.7% is in the top ten. This clonotype was recorded at least ten times. The antigen is not known. The sample taken for sequencing was blood. This clonotype originated in a girl between 10 and 17 years old with multiple sclerosis.

The CDR3 is CSVVGGPKSVLGEQFF. The CDR3 DNA reads TGCAGCGTTGTTGGGGGCCCAAAGTCAGTTTTAGGTGAGCAGTTCTTC. V and J are TRBV29-1 and TRBJ2-1; perhaps TRBD1 as D (6 bases). CDR3 length: 16 amino acids. Germline assignment: CDR1 SQVTM and CDR2 ANQGSEA. Trimming shortened V by 4 bases and J by 9 bases, and 25 bases separated the two germline ends.